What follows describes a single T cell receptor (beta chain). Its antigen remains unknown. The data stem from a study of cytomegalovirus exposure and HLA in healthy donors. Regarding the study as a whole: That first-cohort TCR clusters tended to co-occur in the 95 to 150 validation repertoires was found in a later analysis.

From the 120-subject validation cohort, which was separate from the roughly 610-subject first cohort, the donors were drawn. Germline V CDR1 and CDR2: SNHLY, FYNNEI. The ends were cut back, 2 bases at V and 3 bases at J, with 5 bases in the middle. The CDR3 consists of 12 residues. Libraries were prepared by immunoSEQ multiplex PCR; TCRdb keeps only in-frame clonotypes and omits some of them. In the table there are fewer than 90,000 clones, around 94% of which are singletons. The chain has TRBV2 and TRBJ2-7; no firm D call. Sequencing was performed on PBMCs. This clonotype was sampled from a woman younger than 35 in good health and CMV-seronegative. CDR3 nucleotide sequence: TGTGCCAGCAGTGAACCCCTCTACGAGCAGTACTTC. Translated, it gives CASSEPLYEQYF.